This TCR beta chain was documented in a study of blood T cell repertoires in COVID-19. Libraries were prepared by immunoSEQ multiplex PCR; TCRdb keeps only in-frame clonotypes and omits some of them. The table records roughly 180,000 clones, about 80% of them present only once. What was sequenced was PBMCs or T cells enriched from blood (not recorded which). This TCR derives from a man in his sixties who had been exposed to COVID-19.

The CDR3 here is CASSAPSGAYNEQFF. Written as DNA, the CDR3 is TGTGCCAGCAGCGCGCCTAGCGGAGCCTACAATGAGCAGTTCTTC. The V and J genes are TRBV5-4 and TRBJ2-1; 7 bases fit TRBD2. J lost 2 bases, V lost 4 bases, and 6 bases had no gene match. This CDR3 spans 15 amino acids. The V gene's germline CDR1 is SGHNT and CDR2 YYREEE (reference sequence).